This passage covers 27 T cell receptor beta chains from one sample sequenced in a study of shared clonotypes between healthy human individuals. Only CD45RO-negative cells positively selected for CCR7 counted as naive CD8 cells, so terminally differentiated effector memory CD45RA+ cells were excluded. The method was immunoSEQ multiplex PCR; TCRdb's version includes in-frame clones alone and lacks a portion of them. Of some 580,000 clones in the sample, nearly 98% were seen once. Sequenced material: naive CD8+ T cells sorted from blood. The receptors were gathered from a man aged 25 to 40 in good health.

The chain combines TRBV30 with TRBJ1-2; no firm D call. This CDR3 is 14 amino acids long. Trimming took off 0 bases at V and 2 bases at J, with 10 bases between the two ends. Germline V gene lookup returns CDR1 GTSNPN and CDR2 SVGIG (reference sequence). CDR3 amino acids: CAWSVGIGNYGYTF. In DNA, the CDR3 is TGTGCCTGGAGTGTAGGTATCGGCAACTATGGCTACACCTTC.

This chain uses TRBV6-5 with TRBJ2-1; TRBD2 might be the D (6 bases). The V end was cut by 5 bases, the J end by 4 bases, with 15 bases between. This CDR3 is 15 amino acids long. Germline assignment: CDR1 MNHEY and CDR2 SVGAGI. CDR3 coding DNA: TGTGCCAGCAGTACTAGCAAAGGCTTATACAATGAGCAGTTCTTC. This encodes CASSTSKGLYNEQFF.

The chain has TRBV5-5 and TRBJ2-7, with 12 bases matching TRBD2. With V trimmed by 0 bases and J by 5 bases, 3 bases remained unmatched. This CDR3 has 15 residues. CDR1 and CDR2 from the germline V gene are SGHKS and YYEKEE (reference sequence). As DNA, the CDR3 is TGTGCCAGCAGCTTGGGACTAGCGGGAGTCCACGAGCAGTACTTC. This sequence encodes CASSLGLAGVHEQYF.

The V call is TRBV9, the J call TRBJ2-7; tentative D call: TRBD1 (6 bases). Germline V CDR1 and CDR2: SGDLS, YYNGEE. V was shortened by 0 bases and J by 4 bases, with 14 bases between the two germline ends. The CDR3 contains 15 residues. CDR3 sequence: CASSVGGGEEYEQYF. CDR3 DNA sequence: TGTGCCAGCAGCGTAGGTGGGGGCGAAGAATACGAGCAGTACTTC.

The rearrangement uses TRBV27 and TRBJ2-2; possibly TRBD1 for D (6 bases). Germline values: CDR1 MNHEY, CDR2 SMNVEV (reference sequence). V was cut by 6 bases and J by 11 bases, with 10 bases left in between. This CDR3 comprises 11 residues. The CDR3 here is CASSLGAELFF. The CDR3 DNA sequence: TGTGCCAGCAGCTTGGGGGCAGAGCTGTTTTTT.

The chain couples TRBV27 to TRBJ1-2, with a possible D match to TRBD1 (5 bases). This CDR3 spans 15 amino acids. Trimming took off 6 bases at V and 2 bases at J, with 16 bases between the two ends. Germline V gives CDR1 MNHEY, CDR2 SMNVEV (reference sequence). DNA for the CDR3: TGTGCCAGCAGCCCAATGGCGGGGGGAAACTATGGCTACACCTTC. Its protein product is CASSPMAGGNYGYTF.

The V call is TRBV7-7, the J call TRBJ2-2; no reliable D call. The CDR3 sequence is 14 residues long. The germline V gene has CDR1 SSHAT and CDR2 FNYEAQ (reference sequence). Trimming stripped 0 bases from V and 5 bases from J, with 7 bases between. CDR3 sequence reads: CASSLARFTGELFF. Here the CDR3 DNA reads TGTGCCAGCAGCTTAGCGCGTTTTACCGGGGAGCTGTTTTTT.

The chain employs TRBV4-1 and TRBJ1-2, with D unresolved. The germline gives CDR1 MGHRA, CDR2 YSYEKL. The V and J ends lost 1 base and 4 bases respectively, with 22 bases between them. CDR3 length: 18 amino acids. DNA for the CDR3: TGCGCCAGCAGCCAAGCAGAGTCCCGAAGCGGTTTGGCCTATGGCTACACCTTC. Protein sequence: CASSQAESRSGLAYGYTF.

This chain connects TRBV4-1 to TRBJ1-5; a possible D gene is TRBD1 (6 bases). V dropped 3 bases and J dropped 5 bases, with 14 bases sitting between them. This CDR3 spans 15 amino acids. CDR1 MGHRA and CDR2 YSYEKL come from the germline V gene. Here the CDR3 DNA reads TGCGCCAGCAGCCAGTTGGACAGTAAGTATCAGCCCCAGCATTTT. Encoded protein: CASSQLDSKYQPQHF.

The V and J genes are TRBV5-1 and TRBJ1-1; perhaps TRBD1 as D (6 bases). There are 15 residues in the CDR3. Germline CDR1 and CDR2: SGHRS and YFSETQ. Deletions cut 4 bases from V and 4 bases from J, with 17 bases between. The CDR3 loop reads CASSGGEGGPTEAFF. The CDR3 bases are TGCGCCAGCAGCGGGGGCGAGGGAGGCCCCACTGAAGCTTTCTTT.

The V and J genes are TRBV29-1 and TRBJ2-1; TRBD2 is a possible D gene (6 bases). Germline lookup yields CDR1 SQVTM and CDR2 ANQGSEA. V lost 0 bases and J 2 bases, leaving 14 bases between the germline ends. CDR3 length: 16 amino acids. CDR3 loop: CSVEDRDLTTYNEQFF. The CDR3, as DNA: TGCAGCGTTGAAGATCGGGACTTAACGACCTACAATGAGCAGTTCTTC.

The chain joins TRBV15 to TRBJ2-7; 8 nucleotides line up with TRBD2. This CDR3 is 13 amino acids long. Trimming at V came to 5 bases and at J to 4 bases, leaving 4 bases not matched to a gene. Germline values: CDR1 LNHNV, CDR2 YYDKDF (reference sequence). CDR3 region: CATSAERGYEQYF. The DNA for the CDR3 is TGTGCCACCAGCGCGGAGCGGGGGTACGAGCAGTACTTC.

This clone was observed a few times. Other DNA sequences from this sample encode an identical CDR3 as well. V usage is TRBV27 and J usage is TRBJ2-7; D gene ambiguous. The CDR3 is made up of 11 amino acids. Germline loops: CDR1 MNHEY, CDR2 SMNVEV (reference sequence). Trimming removed 3 bases from V and 4 bases from J, with 4 bases in between. The DNA for the CDR3 is TGTGCCAGCAGTTTGGGGTACGAGCAGTACTTC. Encoded protein: CASSLGYEQYF.

The table lists this clone with a count of one. The gene calls are TRBV4-2 and TRBJ2-7; weak D call: TRBD2 (6 bases). The CDR3 is 14 residues long. In germline, CDR1 is LGHNA, CDR2 YNFKEQ. Deletions cut 0 bases from V and 2 bases from J, with 8 bases between. For the CDR3, the DNA is TGTGCCAGCAGCCAAGACGGGGGTGCCTACGAGCAGTACTTC. It yields the protein CASSQDGGAYEQYF.

The rearrangement uses TRBV28 and TRBJ1-2; D possibly corresponds to TRBD1 (6 bases). Trimming stripped 10 bases from V and 8 bases from J, with 20 bases between. CDR3 length: 13 residues. The germline V gene encodes CDR1 MDHEN and CDR2 SYDVKM. The CDR3 sequence is CATLGGFRGGYTF. CDR3 DNA sequence: TGTGCCACCCTAGGCGGCTTCAGGGGAGGCTACACCTTC.

The rearrangement links TRBV25-1 to TRBJ1-1, with D perhaps matching TRBD1 (6 bases). V gave up 4 bases and J gave up 2 bases, with 14 bases separating them. CDR3 length: 15 residues. The germline V gene has CDR1 MGHDK and CDR2 SYGVNS. The DNA of the CDR3 is TGTGCCAGCAGTGTAACAGGGTCGGGAAACACTGAAGCTTTCTTT. The encoded protein is CASSVTGSGNTEAFF. Full variable domain (rest looked up from reference TRBV25-1 and TRBJ1-1): EADIYQTPRYLVIGTGKKITLECSQTMGHDKMYWYQQDPGMELHLIHYSYGVNSTEKGDLSSESTVSRIRTEHFPLTLESARPSHTSQYLCASSVTGSGNTEAFFGQGTRLTVV.

In this sample, this clone turned up a few times. In DNA form, the CDR3 reads TGCGCCAGCAGCTTTACGGACAGGGTGGATGAGCAGTTCTTC. Translated: CASSFTDRVDEQFF. V usage is TRBV5-1 and J usage is TRBJ2-1, with 8 bases lining up with TRBD1. The germline V gene has CDR1 SGHRS and CDR2 YFSETQ. The CDR3 covers 14 residues. After removal of 2 bases from V and 8 bases from J, the junction contained 6 bases not matched to a gene.

The rearrangement uses TRBV18 and TRBJ2-7; 9 nucleotides align to TRBD1. Losses at the gene ends were 4 bases for V and 2 bases for J; bases not matched to a gene: 9. Germline CDR1 and CDR2: KGHSH and LQKENI. The CDR3 has 16 residues. This CDR3 reads CASSRVTTGGTYEQYF. The CDR3 DNA follows: TGTGCCAGCTCACGAGTTACGACAGGGGGAACCTACGAGCAGTACTTC.

The chain carries TRBV2 and TRBJ2-7; TRBD1 matches at 7 bases. The CDR3 is 14 residues long. Trimming cost V 4 bases and J 1 base; bases outside gene matches: 4. The germline gives CDR1 SNHLY, CDR2 FYNNEI. The CDR3 loop reads CASSAGGQSYEQYF. The CDR3 region has the DNA TGTGCCAGCAGTGCAGGGGGTCAATCCTACGAGCAGTACTTC.

CDR3 nucleotide sequence: TGTGCCATCAGTGACAGGGACAGGACCTACGAGCAGTACTTC. Translation gives CAISDRDRTYEQYF. This rearrangement joins TRBV10-3 to TRBJ2-7; 8 nucleotides match TRBD1. Looked up from germline, CDR1 is ENHRY and CDR2 is SYGVKD. The CDR3 has 14 residues. Trimming cost V 3 bases and J 2 bases; bases outside gene matches: 3.

The chain uses TRBV27 and TRBJ1-2, with D possibly being TRBD1 (5 bases). This CDR3 comprises 15 residues. CDR1 MNHEY and CDR2 SMNVEV come from the germline V gene (reference sequence). Deletions cut 3 bases from V and 4 bases from J, with 15 bases between. CDR3 coding DNA: TGTGCCAGCAGTTTGGCCTTGGGGGTGGGCTATGGCTACACCTTC. Translating gives CASSLALGVGYGYTF.

This chain joins TRBV5-8 and TRBJ1-5; no clear D. The CDR3 extends over 14 amino acids. Trimming pared 0 bases from V and 0 bases from J, leaving 4 bases between. Germline CDR1 SGHTS, CDR2 YDEGEE. The CDR3 DNA follows: TGTGCCAGCAGCTTGGTGATTAGCAATCAGCCCCAGCATTTT. It codes for CASSLVISNQPQHF.

The gene calls are TRBV10-3 and TRBJ2-7; D gene unclear. The CDR3 sequence is 15 residues long. Per germline, CDR1 ENHRY and CDR2 SYGVKD. V shed 6 bases and J shed 7 bases, with 22 bases lying between them. CDR3 sequence reads: CAISVPTIPFLEQYF. The CDR3 nucleotides read TGTGCCATCAGCGTCCCGACCATCCCCTTTTTGGAGCAGTACTTC.

The rearrangement links TRBV29-1 to TRBJ2-1; D call uncertain. V shed 2 bases and J shed 12 bases, with 11 bases lying between them. Germline V gene data show CDR1 as SQVTM and CDR2 as ANQGSEA. This CDR3 spans 11 amino acids. CDR3 coding DNA: TGCAGCGTTGAATTAACGTTGCGGCAGTTCTTC. Translation: CSVELTLRQFF.

The CDR3 DNA reads TGTGCCAGCAGTTTAAGGGGGCAGGAACTTACCTACAATGAGCAGTTCTTC. It codes for CASSLRGQELTYNEQFF. This chain joins TRBV27 and TRBJ2-1; TRBD1 aligns across 7 bases. Per the germline V gene, CDR1 is MNHEY and CDR2 is SMNVEV (reference sequence). The CDR3 is 17 residues long. The ends lost 2 bases at V and 2 bases at J; junction bases unmatched: 9.

V usage is TRBV4-1 and J usage is TRBJ1-4, with D hard to call. Per germline, CDR1 MGHRA and CDR2 YSYEKL. The CDR3 covers 14 residues. The V end was cut by 4 bases, the J end by 8 bases, with 14 bases between. The CDR3 spells CASSLIGTAEKLFF. The CDR3 coding sequence is TGCGCCAGCAGCCTAATCGGAACAGCCGAAAAACTGTTTTTT.

The chain recombines TRBV28 with TRBJ1-1; 7 nucleotides match TRBD1. The CDR3 sequence is 12 residues long. CDR1 MDHEN and CDR2 SYDVKM come from the germline V gene. V trimming: 5 bases; J trimming: 6 bases; junction bases outside the gene matches: 3. CDR3 residues: CASSPGTAEAFF. CDR3 nucleotide sequence: TGTGCCAGCAGTCCGGGGACAGCTGAAGCTTTCTTT.